This T cell receptor (beta chain) emerged from a study of blood T cell repertoires in COVID-19. Study-wide context: In each case, the material was cDNA or gDNA derived from T cells, B-cell-depleted T cells, or PBMCs.

CDR1 and CDR2 from the germline V gene are SGHVS and FQNEAQ. The CDR3 length is 16 residues. J lost 5 bases, V lost 5 bases, and 11 bases had no gene match. Cohort 3 donors counted as recovered after two negative PCRs, clearance, or resolved symptoms. Clones were sequenced by immunoSEQ multiplex PCR, and TCRdb holds only the in-frame ones, with some missing. Here the sample spans approximately 220,000 clones, 80% to 85% being singletons. This TCR was sampled from a woman between 35 and 50 years old who had recovered from COVID-19. The rearrangement links TRBV7-8 to TRBJ1-4, with TRBD1 matching over 7 bases. Specimen: PBMCs or T cells enriched from blood (not recorded which). The chain's CDR3 is CASSPTRTGLNEKLFF. The CDR3 DNA is TGTGCCAGCAGCCCAACCCGGACAGGTTTGAATGAAAAACTGTTTTTT.